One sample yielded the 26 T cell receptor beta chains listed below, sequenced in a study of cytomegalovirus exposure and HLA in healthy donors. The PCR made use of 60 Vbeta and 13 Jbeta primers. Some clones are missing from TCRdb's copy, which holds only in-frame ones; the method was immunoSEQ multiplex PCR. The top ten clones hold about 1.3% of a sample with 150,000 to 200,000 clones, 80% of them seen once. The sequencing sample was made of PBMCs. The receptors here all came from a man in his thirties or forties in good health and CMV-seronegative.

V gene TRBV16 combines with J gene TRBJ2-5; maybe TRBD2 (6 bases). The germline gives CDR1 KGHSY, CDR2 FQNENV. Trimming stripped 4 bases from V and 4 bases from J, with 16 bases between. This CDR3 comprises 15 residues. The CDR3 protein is CASSPAGRRGETQYF. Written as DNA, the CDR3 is TGTGCCAGCAGCCCGGCGGGCAGGCGGGGAGAGACCCAGTACTTC. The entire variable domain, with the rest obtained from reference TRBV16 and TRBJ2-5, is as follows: GEEVAQTPKHLVRGEGQKAKLYCAPIKGHSYVFWYQQVLKNEFKFLISFQNENVFDETGMPKERFSAKCLPNSPCSLEIQATKLEDSAVYFCASSPAGRRGETQYFGPGTRLLVL.

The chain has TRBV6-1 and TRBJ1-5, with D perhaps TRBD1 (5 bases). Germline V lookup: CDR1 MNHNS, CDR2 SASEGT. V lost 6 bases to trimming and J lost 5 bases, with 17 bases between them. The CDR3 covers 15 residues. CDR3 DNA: TGTGCCAGCAGGACCTCGGGTAGCAGGGATCAGCCCCAGCATTTT. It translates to CASRTSGSRDQPQHF.

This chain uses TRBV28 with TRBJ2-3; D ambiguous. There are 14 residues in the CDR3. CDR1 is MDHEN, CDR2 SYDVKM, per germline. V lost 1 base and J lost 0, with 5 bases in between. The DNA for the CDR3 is TGTGCCAGCAGTTTATTCCCAAGCACAGATACGCAGTATTTT. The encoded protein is CASSLFPSTDTQYF.

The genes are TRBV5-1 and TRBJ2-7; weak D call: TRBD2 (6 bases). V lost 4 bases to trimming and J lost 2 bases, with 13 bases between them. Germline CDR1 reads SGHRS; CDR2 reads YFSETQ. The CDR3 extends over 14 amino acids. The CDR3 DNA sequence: TGCGCCAGCAGCCCGGGACTCCCAACCTACGAGCAGTACTTC. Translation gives CASSPGLPTYEQYF.

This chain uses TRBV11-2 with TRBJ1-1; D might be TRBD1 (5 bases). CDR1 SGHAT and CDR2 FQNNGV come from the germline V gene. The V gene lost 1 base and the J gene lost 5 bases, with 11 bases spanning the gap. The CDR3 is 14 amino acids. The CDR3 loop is CASSLGGHYTEAFF. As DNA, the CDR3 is TGTGCCAGCAGCTTAGGGGGCCATTATACTGAAGCTTTCTTT.

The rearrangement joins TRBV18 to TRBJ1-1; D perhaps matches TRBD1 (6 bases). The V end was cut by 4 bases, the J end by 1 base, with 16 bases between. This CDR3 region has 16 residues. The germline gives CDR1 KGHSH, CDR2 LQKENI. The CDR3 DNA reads TGTGCCAGCTCACGCGACAGGACAAAGACGAACACTGAAGCTTTCTTT. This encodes CASSRDRTKTNTEAFF. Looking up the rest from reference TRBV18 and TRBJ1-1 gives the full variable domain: NAGVMQNPRHLVRRRGQEARLRCSPMKGHSHVYWYRQLPEEGLKFMVYLQKENIIDESGMPKERFSAEFPKEGPSILRIQQVVRGDSAAYFCASSRDRTKTNTEAFFGQGTRLTVV.

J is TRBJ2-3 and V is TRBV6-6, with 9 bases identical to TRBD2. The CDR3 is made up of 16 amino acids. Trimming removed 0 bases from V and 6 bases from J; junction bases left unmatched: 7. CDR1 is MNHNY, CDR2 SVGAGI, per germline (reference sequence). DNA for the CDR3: TGTGCCAGCAGTTACTCGACGACTAGCGGAGGGGATACGCAGTATTTT. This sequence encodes CASSYSTTSGGDTQYF.

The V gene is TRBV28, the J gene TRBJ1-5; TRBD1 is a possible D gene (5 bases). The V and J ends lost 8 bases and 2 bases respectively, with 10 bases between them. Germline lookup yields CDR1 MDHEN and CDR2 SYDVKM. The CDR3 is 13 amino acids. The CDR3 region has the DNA TGTGCCAGCGGGAGGGACCGCAATCAGCCCCAGCATTTT. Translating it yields CASGRDRNQPQHF.

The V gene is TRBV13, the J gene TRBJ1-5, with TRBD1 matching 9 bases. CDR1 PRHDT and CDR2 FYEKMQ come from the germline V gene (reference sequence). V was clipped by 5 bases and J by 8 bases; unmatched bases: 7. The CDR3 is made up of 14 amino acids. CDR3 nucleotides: TGTGCCAGCAGCGAGGGGACAGGGAGAGAGCCCCAGCATTTT. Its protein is CASSEGTGREPQHF.

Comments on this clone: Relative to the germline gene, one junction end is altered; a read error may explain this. Written as DNA, the CDR3 is TGTGCTAGCAGCAGGGACAGCCAAGAGACCCAGTACTTC. Its protein product is CASSRDSQETQYF. The chain combines TRBV7-7 with TRBJ2-5, with 7 positions matching TRBD1. This CDR3 spans 13 amino acids. CDR1 SSHAT and CDR2 FNYEAQ come from the germline V gene (reference sequence). Looking up the rest from reference TRBV7-7 and TRBJ2-5 gives the full variable domain: GAGVSQSPRYKVTKRGQDVTLRCDPISSHATLYWYQQALGQGPEFLTYFNYEAQPDKSGLPSDRFSAERPEGSISTLTIQRTEQRDSAMYRCASSRDSQETQYFGPGTRLLVL.

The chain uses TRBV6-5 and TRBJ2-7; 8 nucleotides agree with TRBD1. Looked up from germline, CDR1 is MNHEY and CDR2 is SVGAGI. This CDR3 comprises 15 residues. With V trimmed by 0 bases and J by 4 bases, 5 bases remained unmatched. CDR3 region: CASSYSDRVAYEQYF. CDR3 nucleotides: TGTGCCAGCAGTTACTCGGACAGGGTAGCGTACGAGCAGTACTTC.

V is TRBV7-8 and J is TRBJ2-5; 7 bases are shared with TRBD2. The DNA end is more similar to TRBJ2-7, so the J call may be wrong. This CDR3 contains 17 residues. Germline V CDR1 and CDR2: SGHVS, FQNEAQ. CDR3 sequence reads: CASSLVGRGSRSYEQYF. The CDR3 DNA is TGTGCCAGCAGCTTGGTCGGGCGGGGGAGCCGCTCCTACGAGCAGTACTTC.

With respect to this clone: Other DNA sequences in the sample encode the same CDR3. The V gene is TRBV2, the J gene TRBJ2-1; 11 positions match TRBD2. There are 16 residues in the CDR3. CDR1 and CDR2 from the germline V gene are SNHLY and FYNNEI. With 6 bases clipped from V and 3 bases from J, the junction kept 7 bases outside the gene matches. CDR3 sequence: CASSGTLAGGYNEQFF. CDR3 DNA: TGTGCCAGCAGCGGGACGCTAGCGGGGGGCTACAATGAGCAGTTCTTC.

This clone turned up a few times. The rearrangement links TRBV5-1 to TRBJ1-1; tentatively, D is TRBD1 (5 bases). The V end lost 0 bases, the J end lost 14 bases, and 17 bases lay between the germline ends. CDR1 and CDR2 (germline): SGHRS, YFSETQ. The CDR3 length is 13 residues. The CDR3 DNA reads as TGCGCCAGCAGCTTGGAACAGGAGGGTATGAAGTTCTTT. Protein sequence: CASSLEQEGMKFF.

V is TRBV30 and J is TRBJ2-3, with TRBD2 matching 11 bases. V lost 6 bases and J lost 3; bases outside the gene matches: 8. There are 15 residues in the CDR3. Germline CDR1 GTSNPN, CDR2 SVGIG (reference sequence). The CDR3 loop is CACPGSGRATDTQYF. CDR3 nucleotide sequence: TGTGCCTGTCCGGGTAGCGGGAGGGCAACAGATACGCAGTATTTT. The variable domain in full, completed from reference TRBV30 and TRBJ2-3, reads SQTIHQWPATLVQPVGSPLSLECTVEGTSNPNLYWYRQAAGRGLQLLFYSVGIGQISSEVPQNLSASRPQDRQFILSSKKLLLSDSGFYLCACPGSGRATDTQYFGPGTRLTVL.

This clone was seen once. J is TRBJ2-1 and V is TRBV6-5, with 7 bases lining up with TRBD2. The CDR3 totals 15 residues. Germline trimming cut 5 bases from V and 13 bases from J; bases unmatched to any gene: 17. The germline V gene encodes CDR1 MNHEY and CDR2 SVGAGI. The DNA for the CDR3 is TGTGCCAGCAGTGGTACCCCGGTCGGGGCGGGAGAACAGTTCTTC. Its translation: CASSGTPVGAGEQFF.

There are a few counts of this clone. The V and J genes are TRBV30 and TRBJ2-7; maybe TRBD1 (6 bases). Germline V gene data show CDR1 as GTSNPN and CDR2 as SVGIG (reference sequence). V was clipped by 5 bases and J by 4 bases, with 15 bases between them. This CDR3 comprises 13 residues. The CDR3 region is CAWDLQGTYEQYF. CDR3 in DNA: TGTGCCTGGGATCTCCAGGGGACGTACGAGCAGTACTTC.

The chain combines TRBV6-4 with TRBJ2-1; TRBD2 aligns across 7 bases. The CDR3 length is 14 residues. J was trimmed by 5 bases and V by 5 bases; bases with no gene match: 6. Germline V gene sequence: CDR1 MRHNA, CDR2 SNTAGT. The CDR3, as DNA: TGTGCCAGCAGTCTCCAGCGGGGAAACAATGAGCAGTTCTTC. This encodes CASSLQRGNNEQFF.

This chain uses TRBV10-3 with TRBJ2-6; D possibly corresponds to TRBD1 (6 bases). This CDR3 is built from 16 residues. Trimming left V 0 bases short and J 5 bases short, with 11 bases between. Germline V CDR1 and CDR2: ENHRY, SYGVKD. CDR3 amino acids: CAISESGTPWANVLTF. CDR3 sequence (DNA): TGTGCCATCAGTGAGTCTGGGACACCTTGGGCCAACGTCCTGACTTTC.

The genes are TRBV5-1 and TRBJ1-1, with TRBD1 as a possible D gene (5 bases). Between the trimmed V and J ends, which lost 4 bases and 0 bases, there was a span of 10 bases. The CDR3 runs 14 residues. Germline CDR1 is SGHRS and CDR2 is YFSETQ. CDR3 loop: CASSPSTVNTEAFF. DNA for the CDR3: TGCGCCAGCAGCCCGTCGACAGTGAACACTGAAGCTTTCTTT. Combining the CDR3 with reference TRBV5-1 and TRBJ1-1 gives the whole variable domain KAGVTQTPRYLIKTRGQQVTLSCSPISGHRSVSWYQQTPGQGLQFLFEYFSETQRNKGNFPGRFSGRQFSNSRSEMNVSTLELGDSALYLCASSPSTVNTEAFFGQGTRLTVV.

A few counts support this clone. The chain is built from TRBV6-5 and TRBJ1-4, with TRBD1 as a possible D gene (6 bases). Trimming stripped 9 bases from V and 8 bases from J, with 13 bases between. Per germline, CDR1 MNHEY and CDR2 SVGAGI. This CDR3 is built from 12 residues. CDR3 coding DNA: TGTGCCAGTAAGGGGGAATTGGAAAAACTGTTTTTT. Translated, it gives CASKGELEKLFF.

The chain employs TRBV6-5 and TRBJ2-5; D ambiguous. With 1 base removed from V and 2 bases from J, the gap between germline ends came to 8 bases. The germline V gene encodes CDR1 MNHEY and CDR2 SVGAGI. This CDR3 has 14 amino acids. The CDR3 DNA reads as TGTGCCAGCAGTTACTTAACTTCACAAGAGACCCAGTACTTC. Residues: CASSYLTSQETQYF.

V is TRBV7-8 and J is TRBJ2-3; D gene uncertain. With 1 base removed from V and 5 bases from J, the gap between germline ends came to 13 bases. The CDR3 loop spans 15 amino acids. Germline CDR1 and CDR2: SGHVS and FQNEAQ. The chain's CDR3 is CASSLVTYFGDTQYF. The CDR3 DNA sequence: TGTGCCAGCAGCTTAGTTACCTATTTTGGAGATACGCAGTATTTT.

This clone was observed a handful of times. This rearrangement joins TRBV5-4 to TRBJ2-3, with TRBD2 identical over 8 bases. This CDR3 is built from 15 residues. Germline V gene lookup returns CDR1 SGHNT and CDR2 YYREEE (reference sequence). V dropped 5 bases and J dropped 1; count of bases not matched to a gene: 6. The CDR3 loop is CASRSGLAGTDTQYF. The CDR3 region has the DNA TGTGCCAGCAGATCTGGACTAGCAGGCACAGATACGCAGTATTTT.

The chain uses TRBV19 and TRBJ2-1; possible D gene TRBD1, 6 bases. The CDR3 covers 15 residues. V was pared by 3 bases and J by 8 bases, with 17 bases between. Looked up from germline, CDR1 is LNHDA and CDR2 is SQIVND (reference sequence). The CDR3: CASSMDSPKVDEQFF. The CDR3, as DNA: TGTGCCAGTAGTATGGACAGTCCTAAGGTCGATGAGCAGTTCTTC.

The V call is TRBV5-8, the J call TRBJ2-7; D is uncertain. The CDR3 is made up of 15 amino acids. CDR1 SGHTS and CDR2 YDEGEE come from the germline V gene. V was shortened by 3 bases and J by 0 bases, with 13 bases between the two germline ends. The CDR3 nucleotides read TGTGCCAGCAGCTATACAGTAAAGAGCTCCTACGAGCAGTACTTC. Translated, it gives CASSYTVKSSYEQYF. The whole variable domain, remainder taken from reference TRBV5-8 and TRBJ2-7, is EAGVTQSPTHLIKTRGQQATLRCSPISGHTSVYWYQQALGLGLQFLLWYDEGEERNRGNFPPRFSGRQFPNYSSELNVNALELEDSALYLCASSYTVKSSYEQYFGPGTRLTVT.